These T cell receptor beta chains were read from a single sample in a study of T cell repertoires in breast cancer. TCRdb analysed the emulsion pairing reads with MiXCR anew, one entry per CDR3 protein. The table has a few hundred distinct CDR3 sequences, roughly 27% seen once. The sequencing input was CD8+ T cells. The receptors here all came from a pool of human donors with breast cancer or a healthy control (not recorded which). The CDR3 runs from the conserved cysteine through the conserved F or W. The D gene is left open where the match is weak. Not all rows give a size; the values are once, few, many and, for expanded clones, a class.

V	J	size	D	DNA	CDR3
TRBV19	TRBJ2-1	many	TRBD1	TGTGCCAGTCTCGGGACAGCTACTGGGGGCTACAATGAGCAGTTCTTC	CASLGTATGGYNEQFF
TRBV9	TRBJ2-1	many	.	TGTGCCAGCAGCGTAGCTACTAGTCATGAGCAGTTCTTC	CASSVATSHEQFF
TRBV6-4	TRBJ1-1	.	.	TGTGCCAGCAGTGACGGGCGGGAGAACACTGAAGCTTTCTTT	CASSDGRENTEAFF
TRBV7-6	TRBJ2-7	many	TRBD1	TGTGCCAGCAGCTCAGGGGGTGACTACGAGCAGTACTTC	CASSSGGDYEQYF
TRBV18	TRBJ2-3	once	TRBD2	TGTGCCAGCTCACCAGGGAGGGAAAGTTGGACAGATACGCAGTATTTT	CASSPGRESWTDTQYF
TRBV6-4	TRBJ1-4	medium-sized	.	TGTGCCAGCAGTGAAGACTTATCGGCGGGAAATGAACTGTTTTTT	CASSEDLSAGNELFF
TRBV30	TRBJ1-2	.	TRBD1	TGTGCCTGGAGTGTACTCACAGGGGGGGCGCAAGGCTACACCTTC	CAWSVLTGGAQGYTF
TRBV4-3	TRBJ2-1	.	.	TGCGCCAGCAGCCAAGATCGCAGTGTGGGGGTTCCCTACAATGAGCAGTTCTTC	CASSQDRSVGVPYNEQFF
TRBV19	TRBJ2-5	.	TRBD1	TGTGCCAGTAGTGCCTGGACAGGGGAGGCGGAGACCCAGTACTTC	CASSAWTGEAETQYF
TRBV19	TRBJ1-4	many	TRBD1	TGTGCCAGTAGACCCCGGGACAGGGGGCGGACACTGGAGGAAAAACTGTTTTTT	CASRPRDRGRTLEEKLFF
TRBV20-1	TRBJ2-7	.	TRBD2	TGCAGTGCTGATGGGAGTAGCGGGGTCGAGCAGTACTTC	CSADGSSGVEQYF
TRBV19	TRBJ2-3	medium-sized	.	TGTGCCAGTAGTATAGTAGACAGCACAGATACGCAGTATTTT	CASSIVDSTDTQYF
TRBV20-1	TRBJ2-1	.	TRBD2	TGCAGTGCTAGCCCCTCCCGCGGGGGACACAATGAGCAGTTCTTC	CSASPSRGGHNEQFF
TRBV20-1	TRBJ1-3	.	.	TGCAGTGCTAGAGCGGTTCAGGGAAGAGCGGGAAACGCCATATATTTT	CSARAVQGRAGNAIYF
TRBV12-3/TRBV12-4	TRBJ1-2	.	.	TGTGCCAGCAGTTCGCACAAGACAGGAAACTATGGCTACACCTTC	CASSSHKTGNYGYTF
TRBV20-1	TRBJ2-1	medium-sized	TRBD2	TGCAGTGCTAGATCATGTGCGCTAGCGGAGCGAGTATACAATGAGCAGTTCTTC	CSARSCALAERVYNEQFF
TRBV2	TRBJ2-7	.	.	TGTGCCAGCAGTGTGCCAGGGAACTACGAGCAGTACTTC	CASSVPGNYEQYF
TRBV27	TRBJ1-5	large	.	TGTGCCAGCTCAGCGGGGCAGGGCCCCAATCAGCCCCAGCATTTT	CASSAGQGPNQPQHF
TRBV19	TRBJ2-1	medium-sized	.	TGTGCCAGTACTCTCTCTAGGCGAGGTGAGCAGTTCTTC	CASTLSRRGEQFF
TRBV7-8	TRBJ2-2	.	.	TGTGCCAGCAGCGCCAGGGCAAACACCGGGGAGCTGTTTTTT	CASSARANTGELFF
TRBV20-1	TRBJ2-1	.	TRBD2	TGCAGTGTTAGATCAGTTGCTCTAGCGGAGCGGGTATACAATGAGCAGTTCTTC	CSVRSVALAERVYNEQFF
TRBV4-2	TRBJ1-2	few	.	TGTGCCAGCAGCCAAGATGAGGGCAGGGTAAATGGCTACACCTTC	CASSQDEGRVNGYTF
TRBV4-1	TRBJ2-7	few	.	TGCGCCAGCAGCCCGGGACTTACCTACGAGCAGTACTTC	CASSPGLTYEQYF
TRBV29-1	TRBJ2-7	few	.	TGCAGCGTCGCGAGGGCGACTACCAGTTTGCAGTACTTC	CSVARATTSLQYF
TRBV12-3/TRBV12-4	TRBJ1-4	.	.	TGTGCCAGCAGTTTCACAGGAAATAAAAAACTGTTTTTT	CASSFTGNKKLFF
TRBV4-3	TRBJ2-1	few	TRBD2	TGCGCCAGCAGCCAATTACGAGCGGGAGGAATGGGGTACAATGAGCAGTTCTTC	CASSQLRAGGMGYNEQFF
TRBV28	TRBJ1-1	large	TRBD1	TGTGCCAGCAGTTTGGGATACGCGGGACAGCAGAACACTGAAGCTTTCTTT	CASSLGYAGQQNTEAFF
TRBV12-3/TRBV12-4	TRBJ2-3	few	.	TGTGCCAGCACCGCCGGAGCTCCGCAGTATTTT	CASTAGAPQYF
TRBV5-1	TRBJ2-2	hyperexpanded	TRBD1	TGCGCCAGCAGCTTGGCCGCAGGGACAGCGAACACCGGGGAGCTGTTTTTT	CASSLAAGTANTGELFF
TRBV19	TRBJ2-1	.	TRBD1	TGTGCCAGCCAGGGACAGGCGAGGATCCATGAGCAGTTCTTC	CASQGQARIHEQFF
TRBV20-1	TRBJ2-7	.	.	TGCAGTGCTAGACAGACAAACTACGAGCAGTACTTC	CSARQTNYEQYF
TRBV6-4	TRBJ2-2	.	.	TGTGCCAGCTCAGATTCGACAGAGAACACCGGGGAGCTGTTTTTT	CASSDSTENTGELFF
TRBV2	TRBJ1-1	many	TRBD1	TGTGCCAGCAGTCTCCCCCGGGACAGTGAAGCTTTCTTT	CASSLPRDSEAFF
TRBV13	TRBJ2-1	many	TRBD2	TGTGCCAGCAGAGTAGCGGGAGTGAGCGATGAGCAGTTCTTC	CASRVAGVSDEQFF
TRBV18	TRBJ2-2	.	TRBD1	TGTGCCAGCTCACTTGACAGGGGGAACACCGGGGAGCTGTTTTTT	CASSLDRGNTGELFF
TRBV7-2	TRBJ1-5	medium-sized	.	TGTGCCAGCAGCGTAGTCGCAGTCAGTCAGCCCCAGCATTTT	CASSVVAVSQPQHF
TRBV12-3/TRBV12-4	TRBJ2-7	.	TRBD2	TGTGCCAGCAGTTTTGCGGGGGGGGCTGCCTACGAGCAGTACTTC	CASSFAGGAAYEQYF
TRBV7-9	TRBJ2-7	.	TRBD1	TGTGCCAGCAGGCCCGACAGGGGCGACTACGAGCAGTACTTC	CASRPDRGDYEQYF
TRBV12-3/TRBV12-4	TRBJ1-1	.	.	TGTGCCAGCAGTTTTCGGGTTGGGGGCACTGAAGCTTTCTTT	CASSFRVGGTEAFF
TRBV28	TRBJ2-3	.	.	TGTGCCAGCAGTTTTCTCCAAGGCACAGATACGCAGTATTTT	CASSFLQGTDTQYF
TRBV4-2	TRBJ1-3	.	.	TGTGCCAGCAGCCAAGTGGCGAGGGCGCAGTCTGGAAACACCATATATTTT	CASSQVARAQSGNTIYF
TRBV19	TRBJ1-2	.	.	TGTGCCAGTAGCACAGGCGGAAACTATGGCTACACCTTC	CASSTGGNYGYTF
TRBV7-2	TRBJ1-5	medium-sized	.	TGTGCCAGCAGCGGATGCGCAGTCAGTCAGCCCCAGCATTTT	CASSGCAVSQPQHF
TRBV4-3	TRBJ2-1	many	TRBD2	TGCGCCAGCAGCCAATTACTAGCGGGAGGAATGGGGTACAATGAGCAGTTCTTC	CASSQLLAGGMGYNEQFF
TRBV11-2	TRBJ2-1	few	.	TGTGCCAGCAGCGAAACAGGGAGCTCCTACAATGAGCAGTTCTTC	CASSETGSSYNEQFF